This TCR beta chain was profiled in a study of blood T cells in healthy people across ages. A second PCR of 7 to 11 cycles used a sample-barcoded 5' primer and a J-beta primer mix. TCRdb analysed the 5' RACE reads with MiXCR anew, one entry per CDR3 protein. The profile covers around 1,900,000 distinct CDR3 sequences, with about 39% appearing a single time and roughly 24% taken by the ten largest. Each individual donor underwent a draw of 8.5 to 10 milliliters of peripheral blood. The extraction recovered at least 5.5 micrograms of total RNA per sample. Study-level points and caveats: While age rose, TCR beta diversity per million T cells dropped in a roughly linear way.

With respect to this clonotype: Its antigen is undetermined.

The sample taken for sequencing was blood. The receptor was derived from a human donor in good health.

CDR3 DNA: TGTGCCAGCAGACCCTTGACAGCTGAAAAACTGTTTTTT. It yields the protein CASRPLTAEKLFF. The chain employs TRBV12-3 or TRBV12-4 and TRBJ1-4, with a weak D call TRBD1 (5 bases). The V end lost 6 bases, the J end lost 7 bases, and 12 bases lay between the germline ends. The length of the CDR3 is 13 residues.